Following are 9 T cell receptor beta chains from one sample sequenced in a study of blood T cells in healthy people across ages. Combining a sample-barcoded 5' primer with a J-beta primer mix, a second PCR ran for 7 to 11 cycles. In TCRdb, the 5' RACE reads were re-called with MiXCR into one record per CDR3 protein. Of some 1 million distinct CDR3 sequences listed, more than 35% were seen once; the top ten hold 15% to 20%. Material: blood. These receptors originate from a woman aged 55 to 70 in good health.

This clonotype was found a few times. The chain carries TRBV7-8 and TRBJ2-7, with D perhaps assigned TRBD1 or TRBD2 (6 bases each). This CDR3 has 14 amino acids. V was trimmed by 4 bases and J by 2 bases, leaving 12 bases between them. Germline loops: CDR1 SGHVS, CDR2 FQNEAQ. The CDR3 coding sequence is TGTGCCAGCAGCTCAGGGGACTTCGCCTACGAGCAGTACTTC. This gives the protein CASSSGDFAYEQYF.

A few counts support this clonotype. This chain links TRBV19 with TRBJ2-4, with D hard to call. The J call is doubtful: the DNA matches TRBJ2-7 better. CDR1 is LNHDA, CDR2 SQIVND, per germline (reference sequence). This CDR3 has 14 amino acids. Here the CDR3 reads CASSSRHASYEQYF. As DNA, the CDR3 is TGTGCCAGTAGTAGCCGCCATGCGTCTTACGAGCAGTACTTC.

This clonotype was seen a handful of times. The chain uses TRBV11-1 and TRBJ2-1; D is ambiguous. Per the germline V gene, CDR1 is SGHAT and CDR2 is FQDESV (reference sequence). V was pared by 5 bases and J by 8 bases, with 22 bases between. The CDR3 contains 16 residues. The CDR3 nucleotides read TGTGCCAGCAGCCCCGGCGGACGGCCAGCCTTCGATGAGCAGTTCTTC. Protein sequence: CASSPGGRPAFDEQFF.

The rearrangement uses TRBV6-2 or TRBV6-3 and TRBJ2-7; tentatively, D is TRBD1 (6 bases). CDR1 and CDR2 from the germline V gene are MNHEY and SVGEGT. The CDR3 has 18 amino acids. The V end was cut by 3 bases, the J end by 0 bases, with 21 bases between. As DNA, the CDR3 is TGTGCCAGCAGTTATTCACGGGACACCCCACTAAGCTCCTACGAGCAGTACTTC. It is translated as CASSYSRDTPLSSYEQYF.

This clonotype came up a few times. V and J are TRBV10-3 and TRBJ1-2; D remains ambiguous. Trimming took 3 bases from V and 3 from J, leaving 11 bases between them. CDR3 length equals 14 residues. Germline CDR1 is ENHRY and CDR2 is SYGVKD. CDR3 coding DNA: TGTGCCATCAGTGACGCGCAAGATTACTATGGCTACACCTTC. Residues: CAISDAQDYYGYTF.

This clonotype came up a few times. The J gene is TRBJ1-2, the V gene TRBV28, with a possible D match to TRBD1 (6 bases). Germline V gene sequence: CDR1 MDHEN, CDR2 SYDVKM. The CDR3 is 16 residues long. V was trimmed by 5 bases and J by 1 base, leaving 17 bases between them. The DNA for the CDR3 is TGTGCCAGCAGTCCACAGGGCCTTCCCTTTAACTATGGCTACACCTTC. It encodes CASSPQGLPFNYGYTF.

This clonotype has a handful of counts. The chain joins TRBV11-2 to TRBJ2-7; 9 positions match TRBD2. CDR1 is SGHAT, CDR2 FQNNGV, per germline. CDR3 length equals 14 residues. J lost 10 bases, V lost 2 bases, and 9 bases had no gene match. In nucleotides, the CDR3 is TGTGCCAGCAGCTTACCTGGCGGGAGGGCGGCCCAGTACTTC. Translation gives CASSLPGGRAAQYF. Full variable domain (outside the CDR3, taken from reference TRBV11-2 and TRBJ2-7): EAGVAQSPRYKIIEKRQSVAFWCNPISGHATLYWYQQILGQGPKLLIQFQNNGVVDDSQLPKDRFSAERLKGVDSTLKIQPAKLEDSAVYLCASSLPGGRAAQYFGPGTRLTVT.

The gene calls are TRBV28 and TRBJ2-5, with 9 bases fitting TRBD1. The assigned J gene may be wrong: the sequence end matches TRBJ2-7 better. The germline CDR1 and CDR2 sequences are MDHEN and SYDVKM. The CDR3 sequence is 13 residues long. The DNA for the CDR3 is TGTGCCAGCAGTGGGACAGGGAACTACGAGCAGTACTTC. Protein sequence: CASSGTGNYEQYF.

V and J are TRBV5-5 and TRBJ1-2; D gene ambiguous. The V end was cut by 0 bases, the J end by 4 bases, with 10 bases between. CDR3 length equals 14 residues. The germline V gene encodes CDR1 SGHKS and CDR2 YYEKEE (reference sequence). CDR3 nucleotides: TGTGCCAGCAGCTTGGCGGCCGACCCCTATGGCTACACCTTC. Protein product: CASSLAADPYGYTF.